This TCR beta chain was identified in a study of blood T cells in healthy people across ages. Next came a second PCR, run for about 7 to 12 cycles, which used a sample-barcoded 5' primer along with a J-beta primer mix. Each CDR3 protein gets one entry after TCRdb re-called the 5' RACE reads with MiXCR. The table includes 500,000 to 600,000 distinct CDR3 sequences, 25% to 30% detected once. Notes on the study in general: A conclusive naive versus antigen-experienced comparison was prevented by the unsorted PBMCs.

As for this clonotype: Antigen specificity is unknown.

This TCR was recovered from a woman aged 65 to 85 in good health. Material: blood.

The CDR3 bases are TGCGCCAGCAGCTCCTCGAGGAGGGCCAGCGATGAGCAGTTCTTC. It specifies CASSSSRRASDEQFF. The V call is TRBV5-1, the J call TRBJ2-1; possible D gene TRBD2, 6 bases. The length of the CDR3 is 15 residues. V lost 3 bases and J lost 8, with 18 bases in between. The germline gives CDR1 SGHRS, CDR2 YFSETQ.